Listed below are T cell receptor beta chains from one sample, sequenced in a study of blood T cell repertoires in COVID-19. The data were produced by immunoSEQ multiplex PCR, yet TCRdb's version contains in-frame clones alone and is incomplete. The sample lists about 480,000 clones; more than 70% were seen once. What was sequenced was peripheral blood. These receptors were taken from a woman in her forties or fifties with COVID-19, enrolled during active disease. The CDR3 runs from the conserved cysteine through the conserved F or W. D genes are given only for firm matches. Rows may omit the clone size; those that give it use once, few, many or a size class.

abundance | j_gene | d_gene | v_gene | CDR3aa | CDR3nt
NA | TRBJ2-2 | TRBD1 | TRBV4-1 | CASSPRDRATNTGELFF | TGCGCCAGCAGCCCTCGGGACAGGGCAACGAACACCGGGGAGCTGTTTTTT
NA | TRBJ1-2 | NA | TRBV30 | CAWSRSGGEIRYTF | TGTGCCTGGAGTCGATCTGGGGGGGAGATAAGATACACCTTC
NA | TRBJ2-5 | TRBD1 | TRBV30 | CAFGQGETQYF | TGTGCCTTCGGACAGGGAGAGACCCAGTACTTC
once | TRBJ1-1 | NA | TRBV29-1 | CSVPDTEAFF | TGCAGCGTTCCAGACACTGAAGCTTTCTTT
NA | TRBJ1-5 | TRBD1 | TRBV5-1 | CASSPGTDQPQHF | TGCGCCAGCAGCCCCGGGACAGATCAGCCCCAGCATTTT
NA | TRBJ1-1 | TRBD1 | TRBV5-4 | CASSRDRNTEAFF | TGTGCCAGCAGCCGGGACAGGAACACTGAAGCTTTCTTT
NA | TRBJ1-1 | TRBD1 | TRBV28 | CASSTDRLKAEAFF | TGTGCCAGCAGCACGGACAGGCTAAAGGCTGAAGCTTTCTTT
NA | TRBJ2-5 | TRBD2 | TRBV3-1/TRBV3-2 | CASSQGGQGIRETQYF | TGTGCCAGCAGCCAGGGAGGGCAGGGTATAAGAGAGACCCAGTACTTC
few | TRBJ1-2 | NA | TRBV2 | CASSPHGGGNYGYTF | TGTGCCAGCAGTCCCCACGGTGGGGGCAACTATGGCTACACCTTC
few | TRBJ1-5 | TRBD1 | TRBV6-5 | CASRYQGAQPQHF | TGTGCCAGCAGATACCAGGGGGCTCAGCCCCAGCATTTT
NA | TRBJ2-3 | NA | TRBV5-5 | CASSTGTLNALWDTQYF | TGTGCCAGCAGCACCGGGACACTGAATGCTCTTTGGGATACGCAGTATTTT
NA | TRBJ1-1 | NA | TRBV27 | CASNPWGGNTEAFF | TGTGCCAGCAACCCTTGGGGGGGGAACACTGAAGCTTTCTTT
NA | TRBJ1-2 | TRBD1 | TRBV5-4 | CASSSGQNYGYTF | TGTGCCAGCAGCTCGGGACAGAATTATGGCTACACCTTC
NA | TRBJ1-2 | NA | TRBV5-8 | CASSLNRQGFYGYTF | TGTGCCAGCAGCCTGAATCGGCAGGGTTTCTATGGCTACACCTTC
NA | TRBJ2-3 | TRBD2 | TRBV7-3 | CASSLQRGGPDTQYF | TGTGCCAGCAGCTTACAGCGGGGGGGCCCAGATACGCAGTATTTT
NA | TRBJ2-7 | TRBD1 | TRBV5-6 | CASSVRDRTYEQYF | TGTGCCAGCAGCGTCCGGGACAGGACCTACGAGCAGTACTTC
few | TRBJ2-7 | NA | TRBV7-9 | CASSLSRQGEQYF | TGTGCCAGCAGCCTTTCTCGGCAGGGGGAGCAGTACTTC
NA | TRBJ2-5 | NA | TRBV15 | CATSRATGNQETQYF | TGTGCCACCAGCAGGGCCACAGGGAACCAAGAGACCCAGTACTTC
NA | TRBJ2-5 | TRBD1 | TRBV18 | CASSPPGTALETQYF | TGTGCCAGCTCACCACCGGGGACAGCGCTGGAGACCCAGTACTTC
NA | TRBJ2-6 | NA | TRBV6-5 | CASSYQSGANVLTF | TGTGCCAGCAGTTACCAGTCTGGGGCCAACGTCCTGACTTTC
NA | TRBJ1-1 | TRBD1 | TRBV12-3/TRBV12-4 | CASSRTGDTEAFF | TGTGCCAGCAGCCGGACAGGAGACACTGAAGCTTTCTTT
few | TRBJ1-2 | TRBD1 | TRBV6-4 | CASSGGYGYTF | TGTGCCAGTTCAGGGGGTTATGGCTACACCTTC
NA | TRBJ1-2 | NA | TRBV6-5 | CASNGGHSYGYTF | TGTGCCAGCAATGGGGGACACTCCTATGGCTACACCTTC
NA | TRBJ1-2 | NA | TRBV19 | CASSSGSGADLYGYTF | TGTGCCAGTAGCTCCGGCTCAGGGGCGGATCTCTATGGCTACACCTTC
NA | TRBJ1-4 | NA | TRBV5-1 | CASSMDSFSNEKLFF | TGCGCCAGCAGCATGGACAGCTTCTCTAATGAAAAACTGTTTTTT
NA | TRBJ2-7 | NA | TRBV6-5 | CASSYSPAVSYEQYF | TGTGCCAGCAGTTACTCGCCGGCGGTCTCCTACGAGCAGTACTTC
NA | TRBJ1-2 | TRBD1 | TRBV5-4 | CASSHPGQGIGYTF | TGTGCCAGCAGCCACCCAGGACAGGGGATAGGCTACACCTTC
NA | TRBJ1-3 | NA | TRBV9 | CASSVARMMEPGNTIYF | TGTGCCAGCAGCGTAGCGAGGATGATGGAGCCTGGAAACACCATATATTTT
NA | TRBJ2-4 | TRBD2 | TRBV10-2 | CASSGIGSGGRNIQYF | TGCGCCAGCAGTGGAATCGGGAGCGGGGGGCGAAACATTCAGTACTTC
NA | TRBJ2-1 | TRBD2 | TRBV5-8 | CASISGLAGARDEQFF | TGTGCCAGCATCTCGGGACTAGCGGGGGCGCGGGATGAGCAGTTCTTC
few | TRBJ2-1 | TRBD2 | TRBV5-1 | CASSLVAGGVNEQFF | TGCGCCAGCAGCTTGGTAGCGGGGGGTGTTAATGAGCAGTTCTTC
NA | TRBJ1-6 | NA | TRBV23-1 | CASSQPLGEAESPLHF | TGCGCCAGCAGTCAGCCCCTAGGGGAGGCGGAATCACCCCTCCACTTT
NA | TRBJ2-7 | TRBD1 | TRBV28 | CASRGTGTYEQYF | TGTGCCAGCAGGGGGACAGGGACCTACGAGCAGTACTTC
NA | TRBJ2-3 | TRBD2 | TRBV19 | CASSRTSGADTTDTQYF | TGTGCCAGTAGTAGGACTAGCGGGGCCGATACCACAGATACGCAGTATTTT
NA | TRBJ2-7 | NA | TRBV11-2 | CASESTGYEQYF | TGTGCCAGCGAATCTACAGGATACGAGCAGTACTTC
once | TRBJ2-3 | TRBD1 | TRBV2 | CAGQGITDTQYF | TGTGCGGGACAGGGAATCACAGATACGCAGTATTTT
once | TRBJ1-1 | TRBD1 | TRBV7-6 | CASTPRRGQNTEAFF | TGTGCCAGCACCCCTAGAAGGGGGCAGAACACTGAAGCTTTCTTT
once | TRBJ2-5 | NA | TRBV7-9 | CASSIVRPGETQYF | TGTGCCAGCAGCATAGTACGACCGGGGGAGACCCAGTACTTC
NA | TRBJ1-6 | TRBD1 | TRBV5-6 | CASSWGTGVISYNSPLHF | TGTGCCAGCAGCTGGGGGACAGGCGTTATATCCTATAATTCACCCCTCCACTTT
NA | TRBJ1-1 | TRBD1 | TRBV18 | CASSPRQGATNTEAFF | TGTGCCAGCTCACCAAGGCAGGGGGCGACGAACACTGAAGCTTTCTTT
NA | TRBJ1-1 | NA | TRBV12-5 | CASGLETHTEAFF | TGTGCTAGTGGTCTAGAGACCCACACTGAAGCTTTCTTT
NA | TRBJ2-7 | NA | TRBV10-1 | CASSEERDYEQYF | TGCGCCAGCAGTGAGGAGAGAGACTACGAGCAGTACTTC
NA | TRBJ1-5 | NA | TRBV5-1 | CASSLANRGQPQHF | TGCGCCAGCAGCTTGGCCAATCGAGGGCAGCCCCAGCATTTT
NA | TRBJ2-2 | NA | TRBV25-1 | CASSYQVGELFF | TGTGCCAGCAGCTATCAAGTCGGGGAGCTGTTTTTT
NA | TRBJ2-3 | NA | TRBV3-1/TRBV3-2 | CASSQSRRTDTQYF | TGTGCCAGCAGCCAGTCTCGGCGGACAGATACGCAGTATTTT
few | TRBJ2-2 | NA | TRBV12-3/TRBV12-4 | CASSLRITGELFF | TGTGCCAGCAGCCTTAGAATAACCGGGGAGCTGTTTTTT
NA | TRBJ1-5 | TRBD1 | TRBV7-8 | CASSSHRDRGRGQPQHF | TGTGCCAGCAGCTCACACCGGGACAGGGGGCGAGGACAGCCCCAGCATTTT
NA | TRBJ1-4 | TRBD1 | TRBV5-5 | CASRLTGLGELFF | TGTGCCAGCAGGTTGACAGGGTTGGGGGAACTGTTTTTT
NA | TRBJ1-5 | NA | TRBV2 | CASSVGDQPQHF | TGTGCCAGCAGCGTAGGGGATCAGCCCCAGCATTTT
NA | TRBJ1-2 | NA | TRBV4-2 | CASSQDQQGVDGYTF | TGTGCCAGCAGCCAAGATCAACAGGGCGTGGATGGCTACACCTTC
NA | TRBJ1-2 | TRBD1 | TRBV5-1 | CASSLEHRGLVHSNGYTF | TGCGCCAGCAGCTTGGAACACAGGGGACTGGTACATAGTAATGGCTACACCTTC
NA | TRBJ2-5 | NA | TRBV6-5 | CASSYSRQWETQYF | TGTGCCAGCAGTTACTCGAGACAATGGGAGACCCAGTACTTC
once | TRBJ2-3 | TRBD2 | TRBV4-1 | CASSQDPLSSLAGARGTQYF | TGCGCCAGCAGCCAAGATCCTCTTTCCTCTCTAGCGGGGGCCAGAGGAACGCAGTATTTT